The T cell receptor (beta chain) under discussion was sequenced for a study of blood T cell repertoires in COVID-19. J gave up 2 bases and V 4 bases, and 7 bases lay outside the gene matches. This CDR3 contains 17 residues. Germline values: CDR1 MGHRA, CDR2 YSYEKL. This clone has just a few counts. The assay was immunoSEQ multiplex PCR, and TCRdb's table has in-frame clones only and misses some. The data hold 50,000 or so clones, with 81% observed a single time. This chain joins TRBV4-1 and TRBJ2-7, with TRBD2 matching over 14 bases. The clonotype was recovered from an older woman with acute or convalescent COVID-19. Sequencing input: peripheral blood. The CDR3: CASSPGLAGAATYEQYF. Here the CDR3 DNA reads TGCGCCAGCAGCCCGGGACTAGCGGGGGCCGCTACCTACGAGCAGTACTTC.